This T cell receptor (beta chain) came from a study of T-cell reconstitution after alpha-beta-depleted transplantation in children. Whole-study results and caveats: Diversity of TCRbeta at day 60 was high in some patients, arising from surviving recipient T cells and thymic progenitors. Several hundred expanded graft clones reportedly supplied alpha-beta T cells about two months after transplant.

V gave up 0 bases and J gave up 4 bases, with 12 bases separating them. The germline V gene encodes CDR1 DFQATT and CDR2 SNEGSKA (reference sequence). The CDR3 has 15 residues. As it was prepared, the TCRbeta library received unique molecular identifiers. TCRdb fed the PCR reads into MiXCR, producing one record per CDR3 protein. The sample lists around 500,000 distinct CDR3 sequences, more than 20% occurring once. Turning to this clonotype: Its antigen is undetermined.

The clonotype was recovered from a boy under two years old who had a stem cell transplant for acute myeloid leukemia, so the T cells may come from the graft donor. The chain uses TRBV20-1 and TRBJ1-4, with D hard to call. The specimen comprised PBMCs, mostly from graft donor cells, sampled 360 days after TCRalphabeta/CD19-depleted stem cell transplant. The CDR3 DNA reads TGCAGTGCTAGAGAGGAATCACAGCTTAATGAAAAACTGTTTTTT. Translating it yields CSAREESQLNEKLFF.